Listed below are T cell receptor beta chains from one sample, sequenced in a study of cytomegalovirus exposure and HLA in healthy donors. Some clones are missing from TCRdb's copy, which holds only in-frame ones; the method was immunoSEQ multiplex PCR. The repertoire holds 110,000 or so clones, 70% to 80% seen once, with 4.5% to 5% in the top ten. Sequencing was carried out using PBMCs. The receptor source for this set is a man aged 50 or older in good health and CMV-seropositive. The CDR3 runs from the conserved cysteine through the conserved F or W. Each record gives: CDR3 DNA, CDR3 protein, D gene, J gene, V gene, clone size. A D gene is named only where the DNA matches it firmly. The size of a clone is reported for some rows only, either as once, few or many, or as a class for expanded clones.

CDR3 DNA: TGCGCCAGCAGCTTGGGGTTGGGACAGGGGAATGAAAAACTGTTTTTT
CDR3 protein: CASSLGLGQGNEKLFF
D gene: TRBD1
J gene: TRBJ1-4
V gene: TRBV5-1
clone size: .

CDR3 DNA: TGTGCCAGCAGTTACAGAGACAGGGGGCCCTACGAGCAGTACTTC
CDR3 protein: CASSYRDRGPYEQYF
D gene: TRBD1
J gene: TRBJ2-7
V gene: TRBV6-5
clone size: .

CDR3 DNA: TGTGCCAGCAGCCCGTATCAGGGGCTCGTCTATGGCTACACCTTC
CDR3 protein: CASSPYQGLVYGYTF
D gene: .
J gene: TRBJ1-2
V gene: TRBV6-5
clone size: .

CDR3 DNA: TGTGCCAGCAGTTCCACCCGGGACAGGGTACGCAATGAGCAGTTCTTC
CDR3 protein: CASSSTRDRVRNEQFF
D gene: TRBD1
J gene: TRBJ2-1
V gene: TRBV6-5
clone size: .

CDR3 DNA: TGCAGCGTTGTACGTCAGACAATGAACACTGAAGCTTTCTTT
CDR3 protein: CSVVRQTMNTEAFF
D gene: .
J gene: TRBJ1-1
V gene: TRBV29-1
clone size: once

CDR3 DNA: TGTGCCAGCATGAGACAGGGGGCACCTTATGGCTACACCTTC
CDR3 protein: CASMRQGAPYGYTF
D gene: TRBD1
J gene: TRBJ1-2
V gene: TRBV6-1
clone size: .

CDR3 DNA: TGTGCCTGGAGTGAGGACAGGGGAAGCGGCTACACCTTC
CDR3 protein: CAWSEDRGSGYTF
D gene: TRBD1
J gene: TRBJ1-2
V gene: TRBV30
clone size: once

CDR3 DNA: TGTGCCAGCAGCCACGGGACTGCATACAATGAGCAGTTCTTC
CDR3 protein: CASSHGTAYNEQFF
D gene: .
J gene: TRBJ2-1
V gene: TRBV5-8
clone size: .

CDR3 DNA: TGCGCCAGCGGGGTCGGGACTAGCGGCTACAATGAGCAGTTCTTC
CDR3 protein: CASGVGTSGYNEQFF
D gene: TRBD2
J gene: TRBJ2-1
V gene: TRBV5-1
clone size: .

CDR3 DNA: TGTGCCAGCAACGAGGCTGCAACTAATGAAAAACTGTTTTTT
CDR3 protein: CASNEAATNEKLFF
D gene: .
J gene: TRBJ1-4
V gene: TRBV28
clone size: .

CDR3 DNA: TGTGCCAGCTCGGGTAACTATGGCTACACCTTC
CDR3 protein: CASSGNYGYTF
D gene: .
J gene: TRBJ1-2
V gene: TRBV6-1
clone size: .

CDR3 DNA: TGTGCCAGCAGTTCCGGGGTGTGGGTTGCTAGCAATCAGCCCCAGCATTTT
CDR3 protein: CASSSGVWVASNQPQHF
D gene: .
J gene: TRBJ1-5
V gene: TRBV28
clone size: .

CDR3 DNA: TGTGCCAGCAGCGTTGCTACTCACACCGGGGAGCTGTTTTTT
CDR3 protein: CASSVATHTGELFF
D gene: .
J gene: TRBJ2-2
V gene: TRBV9
clone size: once

CDR3 DNA: TGTGCCTGGAGCGCCGGGACAGCCAATCAGCCCCAGCATTTT
CDR3 protein: CAWSAGTANQPQHF
D gene: TRBD1
J gene: TRBJ1-5
V gene: TRBV30
clone size: .

CDR3 DNA: TGTGCCAGCAGCTTGGGTTTTACAGGGACCGGGGCCAACGTCCTGACTTTC
CDR3 protein: CASSLGFTGTGANVLTF
D gene: .
J gene: TRBJ2-6
V gene: TRBV5-4
clone size: .

CDR3 DNA: TGCGCCAGCAGCCAAGGCCAGAACTATGGCTACACCTTC
CDR3 protein: CASSQGQNYGYTF
D gene: .
J gene: TRBJ1-2
V gene: TRBV4-1
clone size: few

CDR3 DNA: TGTGCCAGCCGTTATGGGGCGGGGGGCTACACCTTC
CDR3 protein: CASRYGAGGYTF
D gene: .
J gene: TRBJ1-2
V gene: TRBV27
clone size: .

CDR3 DNA: TGTGCCAGCAGTTTAAGCCCACCAGGAGCGGGGGCGCGGGGGGGAAAACTGTTTTTT
CDR3 protein: CASSLSPPGAGARGGKLFF
D gene: .
J gene: TRBJ1-4
V gene: TRBV27
clone size: .

CDR3 DNA: TGCAGCGTTGAGGCAGGGTTGTCAGAGACCCAGTACTTC
CDR3 protein: CSVEAGLSETQYF
D gene: .
J gene: TRBJ2-5
V gene: TRBV29-1
clone size: .

CDR3 DNA: TGTGCCTGGAGCGCCGGGACAGGGGGCGGGATGAGCTATGGCTACACCTTC
CDR3 protein: CAWSAGTGGGMSYGYTF
D gene: TRBD1
J gene: TRBJ1-2
V gene: TRBV30
clone size: few

CDR3 DNA: TGTGCCAGCAGTTCCGGACAGGGGGATTATGGCTACACCTTC
CDR3 protein: CASSSGQGDYGYTF
D gene: TRBD1
J gene: TRBJ1-2
V gene: TRBV28
clone size: .

CDR3 DNA: TGCGCCAGCAGCGCAGGGGGCAATAATTCACCCCTCCACTTT
CDR3 protein: CASSAGGNNSPLHF
D gene: TRBD1
J gene: TRBJ1-6
V gene: TRBV10-1
clone size: few

CDR3 DNA: TGTGCCACCAGCAGAGATCGGGGACATACCTATGGCTACACCTTC
CDR3 protein: CATSRDRGHTYGYTF
D gene: .
J gene: TRBJ1-2
V gene: TRBV15
clone size: .